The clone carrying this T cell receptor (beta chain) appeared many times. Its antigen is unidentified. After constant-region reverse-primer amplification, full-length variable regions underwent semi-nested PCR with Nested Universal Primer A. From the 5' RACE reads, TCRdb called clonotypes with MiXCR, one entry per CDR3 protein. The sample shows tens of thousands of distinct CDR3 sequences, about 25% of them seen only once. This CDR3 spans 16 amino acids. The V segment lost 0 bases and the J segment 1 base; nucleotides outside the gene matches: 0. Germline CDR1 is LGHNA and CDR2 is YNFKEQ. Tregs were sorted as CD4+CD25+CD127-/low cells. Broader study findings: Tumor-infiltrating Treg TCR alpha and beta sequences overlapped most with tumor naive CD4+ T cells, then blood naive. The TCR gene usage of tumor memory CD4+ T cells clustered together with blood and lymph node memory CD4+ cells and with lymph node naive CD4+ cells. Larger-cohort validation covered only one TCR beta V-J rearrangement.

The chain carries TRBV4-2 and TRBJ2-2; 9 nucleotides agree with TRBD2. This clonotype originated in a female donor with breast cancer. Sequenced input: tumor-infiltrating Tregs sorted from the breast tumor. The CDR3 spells CASSQEAGGNTGELFF. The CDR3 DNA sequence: TGTGCCAGCAGCCAAGAAGCGGGAGGGAACACCGGGGAGCTGTTTTTT.